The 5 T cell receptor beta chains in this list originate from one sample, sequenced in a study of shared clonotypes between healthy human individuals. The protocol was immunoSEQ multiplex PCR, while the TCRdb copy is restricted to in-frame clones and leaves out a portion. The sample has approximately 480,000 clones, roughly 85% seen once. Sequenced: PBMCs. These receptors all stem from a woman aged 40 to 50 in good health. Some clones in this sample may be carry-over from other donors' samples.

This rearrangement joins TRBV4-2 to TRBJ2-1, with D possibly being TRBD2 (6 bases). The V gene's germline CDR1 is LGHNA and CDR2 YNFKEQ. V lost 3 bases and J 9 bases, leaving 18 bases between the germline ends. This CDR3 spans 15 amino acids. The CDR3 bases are TGTGCCAGCAGCCAGGGCCGGGACTCATTTAGTGAGCAGTTCTTC. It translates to CASSQGRDSFSEQFF.

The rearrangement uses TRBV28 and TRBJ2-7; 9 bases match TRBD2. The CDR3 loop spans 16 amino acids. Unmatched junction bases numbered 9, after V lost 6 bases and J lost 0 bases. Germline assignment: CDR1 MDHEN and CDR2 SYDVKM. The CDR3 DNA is TGTGCCAGCAGAAAAATACTAGCGGGCCCCTCCTACGAGCAGTACTTC. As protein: CASRKILAGPSYEQYF.

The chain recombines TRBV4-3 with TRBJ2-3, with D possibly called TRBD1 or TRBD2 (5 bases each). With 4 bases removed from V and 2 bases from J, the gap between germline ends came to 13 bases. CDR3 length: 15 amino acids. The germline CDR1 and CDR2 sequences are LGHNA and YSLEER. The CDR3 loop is CASSPTGTNTDTQYF. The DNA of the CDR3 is TGCGCCAGCAGCCCGACCGGGACGAACACAGATACGCAGTATTTT.

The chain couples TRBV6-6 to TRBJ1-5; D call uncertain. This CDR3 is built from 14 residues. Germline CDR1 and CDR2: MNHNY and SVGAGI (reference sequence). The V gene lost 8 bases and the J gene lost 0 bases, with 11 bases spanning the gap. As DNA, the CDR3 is TGTGCCAGCCGGAGATCCTTTAGCAATCAGCCCCAGCATTTT. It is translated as CASRRSFSNQPQHF.

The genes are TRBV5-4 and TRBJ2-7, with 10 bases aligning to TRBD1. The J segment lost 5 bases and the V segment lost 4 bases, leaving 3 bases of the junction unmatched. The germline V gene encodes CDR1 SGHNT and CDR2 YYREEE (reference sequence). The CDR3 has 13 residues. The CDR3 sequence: CASSAGQGNEQYF. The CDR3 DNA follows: TGTGCCAGCAGCGCGGGACAGGGGAACGAGCAGTACTTC.